This T cell receptor (beta chain) was sequenced for a study of shared clonotypes between healthy human individuals. The germline CDR1 and CDR2 sequences are LNHDA and SQIVND (reference sequence). This CDR3 has 16 residues. Deletions cut 2 bases from V and 2 bases from J, with 13 bases between. Naive CD8 cells, CD45RO-negative and positively selected for CCR7, excluded terminally differentiated effector memory CD45RA+ cells. TCRdb's copy holds only in-frame clones and misses some; the assay was immunoSEQ multiplex PCR. This table has hundreds of thousands of clones, 90% to 95% appearing once. The sample consisted of naive CD8+ T cells sorted from blood. This clonotype was sampled from a woman aged 25 to 39 in good health. J is TRBJ1-5 and V is TRBV19; possible D gene TRBD1, 6 bases. The CDR3 region is CASSIMAGAGNQPQHF. The CDR3 DNA reads TGTGCCAGTAGTATAATGGCAGGGGCAGGCAATCAGCCCCAGCATTTT.